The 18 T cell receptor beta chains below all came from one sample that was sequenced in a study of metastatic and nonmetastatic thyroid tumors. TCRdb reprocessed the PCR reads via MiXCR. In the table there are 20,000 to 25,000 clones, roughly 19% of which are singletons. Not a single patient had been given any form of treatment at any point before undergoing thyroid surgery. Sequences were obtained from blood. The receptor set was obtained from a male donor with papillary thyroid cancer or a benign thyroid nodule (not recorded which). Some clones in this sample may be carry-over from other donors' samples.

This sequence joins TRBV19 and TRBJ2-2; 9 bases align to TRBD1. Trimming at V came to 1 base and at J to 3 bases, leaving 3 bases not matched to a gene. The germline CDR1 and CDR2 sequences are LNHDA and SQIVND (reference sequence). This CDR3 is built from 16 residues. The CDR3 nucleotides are TGTGCCAGTAGTATAGCGGACAGGGGATACACCGGGGAGCTGTTTTTT. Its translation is CASSIADRGYTGELFF.

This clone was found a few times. The DNA of the CDR3 is TGTGCCTCTTCGGGAACTGGGGTCAACACTAATGAGCAGTTCTTC. Its translation is CASSGTGVNTNEQFF. The chain joins TRBV24-1 to TRBJ2-1, with a tentative D call TRBD2 (5 bases). With 12 bases removed from V and 7 bases from J, the gap between germline ends came to 24 bases. Germline V gives CDR1 KGHDR, CDR2 SFDVKD. CDR3 size: 15 residues.

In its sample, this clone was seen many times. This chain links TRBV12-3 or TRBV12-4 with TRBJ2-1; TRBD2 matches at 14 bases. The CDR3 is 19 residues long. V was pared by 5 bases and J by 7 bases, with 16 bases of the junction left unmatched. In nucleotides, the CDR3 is TGTGCCAGCAGTCTAGGGCGTGAAGGCTGGACTAGCGGGAGGAATGAGCAGTTCTTC. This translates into CASSLGREGWTSGRNEQFF.

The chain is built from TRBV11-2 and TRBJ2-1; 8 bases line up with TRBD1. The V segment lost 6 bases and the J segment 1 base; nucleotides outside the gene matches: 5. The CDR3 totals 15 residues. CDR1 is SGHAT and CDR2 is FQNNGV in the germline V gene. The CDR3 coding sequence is TGTGCCAGCAGTACCGACAGGGGATCCTACAATGAGCAGTTCTTC. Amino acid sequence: CASSTDRGSYNEQFF.

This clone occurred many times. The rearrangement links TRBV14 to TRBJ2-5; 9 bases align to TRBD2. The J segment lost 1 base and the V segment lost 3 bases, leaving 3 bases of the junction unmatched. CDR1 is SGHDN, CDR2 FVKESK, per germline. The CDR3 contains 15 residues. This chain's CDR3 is CASSQVAGVQETQYF. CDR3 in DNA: TGTGCCAGCAGCCAGGTAGCGGGAGTCCAAGAGACCCAGTACTTC.

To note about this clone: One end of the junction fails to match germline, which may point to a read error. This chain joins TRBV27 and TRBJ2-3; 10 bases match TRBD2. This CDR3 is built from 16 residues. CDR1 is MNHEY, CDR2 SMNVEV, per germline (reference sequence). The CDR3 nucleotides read TGTGCCAGCAGTTTAAGCAGCGGGGGGGGCACAGATATGCAGTATTTT. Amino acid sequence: CASSLSSGGGTDMQYF.

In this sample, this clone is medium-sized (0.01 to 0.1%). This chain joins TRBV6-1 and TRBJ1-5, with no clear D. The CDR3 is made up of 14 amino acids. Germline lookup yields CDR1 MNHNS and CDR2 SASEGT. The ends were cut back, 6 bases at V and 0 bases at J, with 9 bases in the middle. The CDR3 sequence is CASRRDRSNQPQHF. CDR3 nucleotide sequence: TGTGCCAGCAGGCGAGACCGTAGCAATCAGCCCCAGCATTTT.

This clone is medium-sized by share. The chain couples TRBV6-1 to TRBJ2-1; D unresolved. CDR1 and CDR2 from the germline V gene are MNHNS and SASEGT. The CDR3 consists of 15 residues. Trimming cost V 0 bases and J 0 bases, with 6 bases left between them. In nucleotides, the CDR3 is TGTGCCAGCAGTGAAGCGCGCAACTCCTACAATGAGCAGTTCTTC. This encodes CASSEARNSYNEQFF.

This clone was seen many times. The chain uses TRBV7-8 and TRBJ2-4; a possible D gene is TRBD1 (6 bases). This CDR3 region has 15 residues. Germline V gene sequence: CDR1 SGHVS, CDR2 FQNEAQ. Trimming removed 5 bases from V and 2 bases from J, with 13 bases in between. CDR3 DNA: TGTGCCAGCAGCCCCAGGACAGCCTCCAAAAACATTCAGTACTTC. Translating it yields CASSPRTASKNIQYF. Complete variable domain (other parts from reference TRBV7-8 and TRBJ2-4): GAGVSQSPRYKVAKRGQDVALRCDPISGHVSLFWYQQALGQGPEFLTYFQNEAQLDKSGLPSDRFFAERPEGSVSTLKIQRTQQEDSAVYLCASSPRTASKNIQYFGAGTRLSVL.

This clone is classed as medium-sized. The CDR3 loop reads CATSRLAGTGELFF. In DNA, the CDR3 is TGTGCCACCAGCAGACTAGCGGGGACCGGGGAGCTGTTTTTT. The chain is built from TRBV15 and TRBJ2-2, with TRBD2 matching over 9 bases. The CDR3 extends over 14 amino acids. Germline trimming cut 2 bases from V and 5 bases from J; bases unmatched to any gene: 0. The germline gives CDR1 LNHNV, CDR2 YYDKDF (reference sequence).

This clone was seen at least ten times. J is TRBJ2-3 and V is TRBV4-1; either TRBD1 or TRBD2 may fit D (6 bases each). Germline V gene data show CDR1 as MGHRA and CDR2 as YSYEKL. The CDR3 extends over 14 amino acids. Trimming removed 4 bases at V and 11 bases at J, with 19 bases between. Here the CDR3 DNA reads TGCGCCAGCAGCCGTCTAGGGGGAGGTCTAAAGCAGTATTTT. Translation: CASSRLGGGLKQYF.

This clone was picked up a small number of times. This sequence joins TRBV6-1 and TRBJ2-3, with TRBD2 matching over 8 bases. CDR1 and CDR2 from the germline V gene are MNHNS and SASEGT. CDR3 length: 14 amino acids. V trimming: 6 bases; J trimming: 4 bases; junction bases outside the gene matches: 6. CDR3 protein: CASSNSGSADTQYF. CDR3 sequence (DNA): TGTGCCAGCAGCAACAGCGGGAGCGCAGATACGCAGTATTTT.

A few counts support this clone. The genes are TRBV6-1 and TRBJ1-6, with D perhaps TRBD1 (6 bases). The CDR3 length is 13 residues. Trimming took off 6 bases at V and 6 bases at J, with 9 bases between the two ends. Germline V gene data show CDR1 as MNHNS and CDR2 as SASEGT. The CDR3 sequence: CASSQDSNSPLHF. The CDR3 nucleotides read TGTGCCAGCAGCCAGGACAGTAATTCACCCCTCCACTTT.

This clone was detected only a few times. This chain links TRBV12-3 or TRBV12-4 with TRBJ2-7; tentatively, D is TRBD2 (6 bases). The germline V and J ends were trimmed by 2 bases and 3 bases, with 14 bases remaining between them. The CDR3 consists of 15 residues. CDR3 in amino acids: CASSLTPGANYEQYF. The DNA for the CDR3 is TGTGCCAGCAGTTTAACACCGGGAGCGAACTACGAGCAGTACTTC.

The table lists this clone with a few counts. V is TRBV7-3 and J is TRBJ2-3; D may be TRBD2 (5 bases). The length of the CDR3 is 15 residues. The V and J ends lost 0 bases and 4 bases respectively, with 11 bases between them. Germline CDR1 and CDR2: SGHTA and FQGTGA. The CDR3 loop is CASSLTSGESDTQYF. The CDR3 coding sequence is TGTGCCAGCAGCTTAACCTCTGGGGAGTCAGATACGCAGTATTTT.

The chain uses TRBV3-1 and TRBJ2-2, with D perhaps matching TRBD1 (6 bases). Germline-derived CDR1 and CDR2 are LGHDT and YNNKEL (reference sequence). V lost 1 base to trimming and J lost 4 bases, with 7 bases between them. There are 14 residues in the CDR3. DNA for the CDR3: TGTGCCAGCAGCCAAGTAGGGGGCACCGGGGAGCTGTTTTTT. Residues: CASSQVGGTGELFF. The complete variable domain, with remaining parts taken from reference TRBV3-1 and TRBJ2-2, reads DTAVSQTPKYLVTQMGNDKSIKCEQNLGHDTMYWYKQDSKKFLKIMFSYNNKELIINETVPNRFSPKSPDKAHLNLHINSLELGDSAVYFCASSQVGGTGELFFGEGSRLTVL.

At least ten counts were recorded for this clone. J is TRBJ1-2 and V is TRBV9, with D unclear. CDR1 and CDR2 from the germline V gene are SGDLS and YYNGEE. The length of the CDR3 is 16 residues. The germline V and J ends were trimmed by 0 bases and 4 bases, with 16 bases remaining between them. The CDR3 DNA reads TGTGCCAGCAGCGTAGCGGGCAGCCTTGTTGGCTATGGCTACACCTTC. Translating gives CASSVAGSLVGYGYTF.

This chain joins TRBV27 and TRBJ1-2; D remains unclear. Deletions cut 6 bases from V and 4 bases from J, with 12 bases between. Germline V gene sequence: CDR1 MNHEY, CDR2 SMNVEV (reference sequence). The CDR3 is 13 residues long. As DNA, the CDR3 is TGTGCCAGCAGCCCCGGGCCCCGCTATGGCTACACCTTC. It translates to CASSPGPRYGYTF.